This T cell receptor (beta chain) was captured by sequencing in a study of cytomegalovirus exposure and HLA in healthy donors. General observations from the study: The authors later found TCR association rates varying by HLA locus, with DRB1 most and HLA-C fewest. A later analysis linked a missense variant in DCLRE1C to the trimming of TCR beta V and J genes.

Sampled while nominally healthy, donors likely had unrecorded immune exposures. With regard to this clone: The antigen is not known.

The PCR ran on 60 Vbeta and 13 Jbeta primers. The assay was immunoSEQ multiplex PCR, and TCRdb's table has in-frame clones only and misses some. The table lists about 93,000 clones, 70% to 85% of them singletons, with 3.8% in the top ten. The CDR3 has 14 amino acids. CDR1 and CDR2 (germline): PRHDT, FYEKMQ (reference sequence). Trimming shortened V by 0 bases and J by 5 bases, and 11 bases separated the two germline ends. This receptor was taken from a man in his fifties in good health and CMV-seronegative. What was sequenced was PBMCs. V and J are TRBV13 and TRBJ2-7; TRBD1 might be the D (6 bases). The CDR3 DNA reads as TGTGCCAGCAGCTTAGGCAGGGGTAGGCACGAGCAGTACTTC. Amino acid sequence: CASSLGRGRHEQYF.